The rows below give T cell receptor beta chains drawn from one sample of a study of PD-L1 blockade in urothelial cancer. Measured with immunoSEQ multiplex PCR; TCRdb has only the in-frame clones, and not every one. This sample carries under 40,000 clones, around 83% of them seen once, and the ten largest clones take about 30%. Sample: PBMCs, taken around atezolizumab (anti-PD-L1) treatment. These receptor sequences come from a man between 60 and 75 years old with urothelial cancer. The CDR3 runs from the conserved cysteine through the conserved F or W. The D gene is left open where the match is weak. Size is omitted from some rows. Given values are once, few, many or a class for expanded clones.

CDR3 length: 16; D gene: .; J gene: TRBJ1-6; clone size: .; V gene: TRBV7-9; CDR3 protein: CASSSTGISYNSPLHF; CDR3 DNA: TGTGCCAGCAGTTCAACAGGGATCTCCTATAATTCACCCCTCCACTTT
CDR3 length: 14; D gene: TRBD1; J gene: TRBJ1-6; clone size: few; V gene: TRBV29-1; CDR3 protein: CSALTGGLDSPLHF; CDR3 DNA: TGCAGCGCCTTGACAGGGGGCCTAGATTCACCCCTCCACTTT
CDR3 length: 15; D gene: .; J gene: TRBJ1-2; clone size: .; V gene: TRBV4-2; CDR3 protein: CASSPTSFRGEVVTF; CDR3 DNA: TGTGCCAGCAGCCCTACTAGCTTTAGGGGCGAGGTCGTTACCTTC
CDR3 length: 17; D gene: .; J gene: TRBJ1-3; clone size: .; V gene: TRBV19; CDR3 protein: CASSPRWQGYSGNTIYF; CDR3 DNA: TGTGCCAGTAGTCCCCGTTGGCAGGGCTACTCTGGAAACACCATATATTTT
CDR3 length: 14; D gene: .; J gene: TRBJ1-1; clone size: once; V gene: TRBV28; CDR3 protein: CASTRVGRDTEAFF; CDR3 DNA: TGTGCCAGCACCAGGGTTGGCCGCGACACTGAAGCTTTCTTT
CDR3 length: 13; D gene: .; J gene: TRBJ1-5; clone size: .; V gene: TRBV30; CDR3 protein: CAWSLGLGGPQHF; CDR3 DNA: TGTGCCTGGAGTTTAGGCCTCGGGGGGCCCCAGCATTTT
CDR3 length: 15; D gene: TRBD2; J gene: TRBJ2-5; clone size: once; V gene: TRBV5-4; CDR3 protein: CASSPTGGLGETQYF; CDR3 DNA: TGTGCCAGCAGCCCGACGGGGGGGCTAGGGGAGACCCAGTACTTC
CDR3 length: 15; D gene: TRBD1; J gene: TRBJ2-7; clone size: .; V gene: TRBV5-6; CDR3 protein: CASSLTGTEGYEQYF; CDR3 DNA: TGTGCCAGCAGCTTGACCGGGACAGAAGGCTACGAGCAGTACTTC
CDR3 length: 17; D gene: TRBD2; J gene: TRBJ2-1; clone size: .; V gene: TRBV10-3; CDR3 protein: CAISESVAGGKYNEQFF; CDR3 DNA: TGTGCCATCAGTGAGTCAGTAGCGGGAGGGAAATACAATGAGCAGTTCTTC
CDR3 length: 16; D gene: TRBD1; J gene: TRBJ1-4; clone size: .; V gene: TRBV18; CDR3 protein: CASSPSGGRGNEKLFF; CDR3 DNA: TGTGCCAGCTCACCTTCAGGGGGGCGCGGTAATGAAAAACTGTTTTTT
CDR3 length: 13; D gene: TRBD1; J gene: TRBJ2-7; clone size: .; V gene: TRBV2; CDR3 protein: CASLRDRVEEQYF; CDR3 DNA: TGTGCCAGTCTTAGGGACAGGGTGGAGGAGCAGTACTTC
CDR3 length: 15; D gene: .; J gene: TRBJ1-5; clone size: .; V gene: TRBV19; CDR3 protein: CASSIVAVSNQPQHF; CDR3 DNA: TGTGCCAGTAGTATAGTGGCAGTGAGCAATCAGCCCCAGCATTTT
CDR3 length: 15; D gene: .; J gene: TRBJ1-1; clone size: .; V gene: TRBV6-5; CDR3 protein: CASKNPPGTKLEAFF; CDR3 DNA: TGTGCCAGCAAGAACCCACCGGGAACTAAATTAGAAGCTTTCTTT